Sequencing of this TCR beta chain was carried out in a study of radiotherapy plus CTLA-4 blockade in lung cancer. At the level of the study: Of all patients, around 19% responded objectively and about 30% showed disease control. Whole-study results and caveats: Reported findings show early blood T cell clone dynamics, with interferon-beta, best predicted response. Blood saw expansion of tumor-derived TCR clones after radiotherapy plus ipilimumab.

Note on this clone: Antigen: not known.

Measured with immunoSEQ multiplex PCR; TCRdb has only the in-frame clones, and not every one. The repertoire holds around 82,000 clones, with 85% to 90% as singletons. This CDR3 is 15 amino acids long. Germline lookup yields CDR1 SEHNR and CDR2 FQNEAQ (reference sequence). V lost 5 bases to trimming and J lost 3 bases; unmatched junction nucleotides: 3. The receptor's source is a human donor with non-small cell lung cancer that progressed on radiotherapy plus ipilimumab. This sequence joins TRBV7-9 and TRBJ2-1; 11 bases map to TRBD1. This specimen was peripheral blood, taken from a patient treated with radiotherapy plus ipilimumab. The CDR3 loop reads CASSRTGGSYNEQFF. The DNA for the CDR3 is TGTGCCAGCAGCCGGACAGGGGGCAGCTACAATGAGCAGTTCTTC.